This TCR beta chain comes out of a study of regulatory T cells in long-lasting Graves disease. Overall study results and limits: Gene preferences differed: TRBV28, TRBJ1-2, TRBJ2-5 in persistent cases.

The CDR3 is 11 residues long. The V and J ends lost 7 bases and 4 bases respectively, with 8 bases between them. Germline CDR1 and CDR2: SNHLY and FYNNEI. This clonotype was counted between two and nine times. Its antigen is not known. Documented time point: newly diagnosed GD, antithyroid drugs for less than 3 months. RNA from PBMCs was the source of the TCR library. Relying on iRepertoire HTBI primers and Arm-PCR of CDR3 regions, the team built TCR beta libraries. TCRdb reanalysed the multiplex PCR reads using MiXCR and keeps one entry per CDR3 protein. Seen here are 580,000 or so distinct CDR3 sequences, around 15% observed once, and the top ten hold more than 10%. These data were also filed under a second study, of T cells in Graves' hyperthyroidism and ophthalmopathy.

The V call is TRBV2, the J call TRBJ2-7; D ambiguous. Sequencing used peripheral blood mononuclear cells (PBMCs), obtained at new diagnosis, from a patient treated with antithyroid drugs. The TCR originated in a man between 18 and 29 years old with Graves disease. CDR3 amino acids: CASKMEYEQYF. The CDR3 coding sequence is TGTGCCAGCAAGATGGAGTACGAGCAGTACTTC.